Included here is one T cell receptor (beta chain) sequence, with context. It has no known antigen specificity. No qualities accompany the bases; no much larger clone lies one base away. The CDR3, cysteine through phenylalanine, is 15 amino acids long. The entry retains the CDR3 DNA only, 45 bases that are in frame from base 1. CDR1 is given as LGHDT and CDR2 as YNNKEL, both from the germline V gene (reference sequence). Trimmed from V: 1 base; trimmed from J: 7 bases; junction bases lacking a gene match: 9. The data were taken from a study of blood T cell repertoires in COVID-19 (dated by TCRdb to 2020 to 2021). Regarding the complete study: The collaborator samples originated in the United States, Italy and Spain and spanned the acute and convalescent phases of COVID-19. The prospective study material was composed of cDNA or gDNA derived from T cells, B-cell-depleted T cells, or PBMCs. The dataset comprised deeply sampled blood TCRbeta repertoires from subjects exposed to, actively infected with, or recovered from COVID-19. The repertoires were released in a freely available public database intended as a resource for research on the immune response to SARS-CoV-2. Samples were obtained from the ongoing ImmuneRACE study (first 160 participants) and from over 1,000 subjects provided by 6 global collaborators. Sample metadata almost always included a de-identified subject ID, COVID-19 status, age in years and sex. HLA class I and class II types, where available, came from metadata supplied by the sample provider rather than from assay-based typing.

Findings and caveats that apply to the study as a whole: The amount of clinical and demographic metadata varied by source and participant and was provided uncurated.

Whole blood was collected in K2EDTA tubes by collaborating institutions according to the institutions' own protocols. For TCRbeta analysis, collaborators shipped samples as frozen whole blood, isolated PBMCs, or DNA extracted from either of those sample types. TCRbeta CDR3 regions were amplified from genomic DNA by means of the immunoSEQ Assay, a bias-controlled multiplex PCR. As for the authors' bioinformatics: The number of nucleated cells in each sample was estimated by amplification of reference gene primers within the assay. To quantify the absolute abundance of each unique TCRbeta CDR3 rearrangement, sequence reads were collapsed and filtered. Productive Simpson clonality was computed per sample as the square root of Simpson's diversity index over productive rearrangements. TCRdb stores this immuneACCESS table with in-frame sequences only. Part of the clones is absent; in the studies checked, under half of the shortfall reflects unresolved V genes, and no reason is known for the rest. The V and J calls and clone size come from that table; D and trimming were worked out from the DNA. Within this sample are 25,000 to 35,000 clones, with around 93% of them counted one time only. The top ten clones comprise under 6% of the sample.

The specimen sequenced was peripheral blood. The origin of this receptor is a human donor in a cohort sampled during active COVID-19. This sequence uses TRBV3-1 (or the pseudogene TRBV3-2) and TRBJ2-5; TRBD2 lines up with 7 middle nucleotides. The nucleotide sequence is TGTGCCAGCAGCCAAGTTAGCGGGCCCCCTTCGACCCAGTACTTC. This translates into CASSQVSGPPSTQYF.